This TCR beta chain was captured in a study of Ad26.COV2.S vaccination and SARS-CoV-2 variants. Study at large: Donor participated within the Ad26.COV2.S arm of the COV1001 trial. Findings and limits, study-wide: Researchers reported similar non-spike TCR breadth in vaccine and placebo recipients.

With respect to this clone: Its target is not known.

The treatment is: roughly 20 received Ad26.COV2.S at low or high dose, single or two shots; 5 received placebo; per-sample allocation not given. Day 63 following the first vaccine or placebo injection was when the samples were taken. The CDR3 runs 20 residues. Trimming stripped 2 bases from V and 4 bases from J, with 27 bases between. Assay used: immunoSEQ multiplex PCR; TCRdb lists only in-frame clones, some missing. The sample records more than 350,000 clones, over 75% being singletons. The material sequenced was peripheral blood, taken in a trial of Ad26.COV2.S vaccine versus placebo. The origin of this receptor is a person aged 18-65 years who received the Ad26.COV2.S COVID-19 vaccine or a placebo. The V and J genes are TRBV23-1 and TRBJ2-4; maybe TRBD2 (6 bases). TRBV23-1 qualifies as an ORF whose function is uncertain. CDR3 loop: CASSQPVGGRPSPKKNIQYF. For the CDR3, the DNA is TGCGCCAGCAGTCAACCGGTGGGGGGTAGGCCCTCGCCAAAAAAAAACATTCAGTACTTC.